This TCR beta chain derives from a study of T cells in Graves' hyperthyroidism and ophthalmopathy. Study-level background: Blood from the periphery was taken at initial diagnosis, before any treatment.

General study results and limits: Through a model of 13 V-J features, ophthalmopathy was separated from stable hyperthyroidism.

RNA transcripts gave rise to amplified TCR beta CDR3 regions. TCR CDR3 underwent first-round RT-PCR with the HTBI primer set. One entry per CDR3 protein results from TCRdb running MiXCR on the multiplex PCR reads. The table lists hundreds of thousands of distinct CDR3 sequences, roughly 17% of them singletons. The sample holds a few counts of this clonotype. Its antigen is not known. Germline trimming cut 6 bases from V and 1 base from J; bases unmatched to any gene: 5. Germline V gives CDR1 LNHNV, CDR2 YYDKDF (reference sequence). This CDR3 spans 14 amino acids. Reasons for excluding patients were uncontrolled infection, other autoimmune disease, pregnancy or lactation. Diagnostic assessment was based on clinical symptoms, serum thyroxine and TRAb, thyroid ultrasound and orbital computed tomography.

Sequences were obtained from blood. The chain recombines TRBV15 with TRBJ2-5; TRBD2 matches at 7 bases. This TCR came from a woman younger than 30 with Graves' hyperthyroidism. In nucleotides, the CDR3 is TGTGCCACCAGTAGGGCTAGCGGCCAAGAGACCCAGTACTTC. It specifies CATSRASGQETQYF.